The TCR beta chain under discussion was sequenced for a study of cytomegalovirus exposure and HLA in healthy donors. General study results and limits: In a later analysis, HLA-C alleles had the fewest associated TCRs, DRB1 alleles the most. Researchers reportedly found TCR beta sequences accurately predicted most subjects' HLA-A and HLA-B alleles. A missense DCLRE1C variant was associated with V- and J-gene trimming of TCR beta chains in a later analysis, and an independent cohort replicated the association. Researchers reported from a later analysis that most CMV-associated TCR beta chains appeared HLA-restricted.

PCR used 60 Vbeta primers and 13 Jbeta primers. The assay was immunoSEQ multiplex PCR, and TCRdb's table has in-frame clones only and misses some. The sample consists of approximately 200,000 clones, around 81% of them appearing once. Details on this clone: Its antigen is currently unknown.

This CDR3 contains 10 residues. Between the trimmed V and J ends, which lost 6 bases and 5 bases, there was a span of 2 bases. CDR1 and CDR2 from the germline V gene are SGHAT and FQNNGV. This rearrangement joins TRBV11-2 to TRBJ2-1; D gene unclear. The specimen sequenced was PBMCs. The source is a young man in good health and CMV-seronegative. CDR3 sequence: CASSNNEQFF. CDR3 coding DNA: TGTGCCAGCAGTAACAATGAGCAGTTCTTC.